This is a list of T cell receptor beta chains from one sample in a study of blood T cell repertoires in COVID-19. Clones were sequenced by immunoSEQ multiplex PCR, and TCRdb holds only the in-frame ones, with some missing. This table holds approximately 26,000 clones, approximately 88% found once. Sequencing was carried out using peripheral blood. Receptors were obtained from a man between 65 and 85 years old with active COVID-19. CDR3s include the opening cysteine and the closing phenylalanine or tryptophan. D genes are given only for firm matches. The listing skips clone size in some rows; elsewhere it reads once, few, many or a size class.

DNA	CDR3	size	J	V	D
TGTGCAAGTCGCTTAGCGCCTGGGGCCTGGACCAATCAGCCCCAGCATTTT	CASRLAPGAWTNQPQHF	.	TRBJ1-5	TRBV12-2	.
TGTGCCAGTATAGGGACAGCCCCAGGCTTAAGAGATACGCAGTATTTT	CASIGTAPGLRDTQYF	.	TRBJ2-3	TRBV19	TRBD1
TGTGCCAGCAGCGCCGGGACAGGGGGCATTCAGCCCCAGCATTTT	CASSAGTGGIQPQHF	.	TRBJ1-5	TRBV9	TRBD1
TGTGCCAGCAGTACCAGGACAGGGTCGTATTCACCCCTCCACTTT	CASSTRTGSYSPLHF	.	TRBJ1-6	TRBV6-5	TRBD1
TGCGCCAGCAGCCAAGTGGGGGGGGACAATTCACCCCTCCACTTT	CASSQVGGDNSPLHF	medium-sized	TRBJ1-6	TRBV4-1	.
TGTGCCAGCAGTTACTCCAGTGAAAGCTCCTACGAGCAGTACTTC	CASSYSSESSYEQYF	.	TRBJ2-7	TRBV6-2/TRBV6-3	.
TGTGCCACCAGTGATGGGGAGGGCGGTGGCTACACCTTC	CATSDGEGGGYTF	.	TRBJ1-2	TRBV24-1	.
TGCGCCAGCAGCCAATCTGGGGGACAGGGGATAACCTATGGCTACACCTTC	CASSQSGGQGITYGYTF	.	TRBJ1-2	TRBV4-3	TRBD1
TGTGCCAGCAGACAGCCTCACACTGAAGCTTTCTTT	CASRQPHTEAFF	.	TRBJ1-1	TRBV28	.
TGTGCCAGTAGTATAGAGGGTGAAAGGGGTTATCAGCCCCAGCATTTT	CASSIEGERGYQPQHF	.	TRBJ1-5	TRBV19	.
TGTGCCAGTAGTATACAGGGGGCGAGCTATGGCTACACCTTC	CASSIQGASYGYTF	once	TRBJ1-2	TRBV19	TRBD1
TGCGCCAGCAGCCCGACAGGGAGCGACGAGCAGTACTTC	CASSPTGSDEQYF	.	TRBJ2-7	TRBV4-1	TRBD1
TGTGCCAGCAGCTCCACGCCAGGGGCGGCGGAGACCCAGTACTTC	CASSSTPGAAETQYF	.	TRBJ2-5	TRBV3-1/TRBV3-2	.
TGCGCCAGCAGCTTGGCAGGGGTAGCGGGCTACACCTTC	CASSLAGVAGYTF	.	TRBJ1-2	TRBV5-1	.
TGTGCCAGCGACAGGGGGAACACCGGGGAGCTGTTTTTT	CASDRGNTGELFF	.	TRBJ2-2	TRBV6-5	TRBD1
TGTGCCAGCAGTAACAGGGGACAGGGGAGAGATACGCAGTATTTT	CASSNRGQGRDTQYF	once	TRBJ2-3	TRBV6-6	TRBD1
TGTGCCAGCAGCCGTGCTCCAGGACAGAAAAAAAACATTCAGTACTTC	CASSRAPGQKKNIQYF	.	TRBJ2-4	TRBV3-1/TRBV3-2	.
TGTGCCAGCTCACCATTTCCATATACGCAGTATTTT	CASSPFPYTQYF	.	TRBJ2-3	TRBV18	.
TGTGCCAGCAGTGGACAGGGACGTAGCAATCAGCCCCAGCATTTT	CASSGQGRSNQPQHF	.	TRBJ1-5	TRBV2	TRBD1
TGCGCCAGCAGCCCGCGTGAGGGTTTAAACACTGAAGCTTTCTTT	CASSPREGLNTEAFF	once	TRBJ1-1	TRBV5-1	.
TGTGCCAGCAGCCCTAGGGCTAGCGGGGGGATCGAGCAGTACTTC	CASSPRASGGIEQYF	.	TRBJ2-7	TRBV4-2	TRBD2
TGTGCCAGCAGCCCGAGGACAGGGGGACCTAGTTCACCCCTCCACTTT	CASSPRTGGPSSPLHF	.	TRBJ1-6	TRBV7-9	TRBD1
TGCGCCAGCAGCCCGGACAGGACTGACACTGAAGCTTTCTTT	CASSPDRTDTEAFF	.	TRBJ1-1	TRBV4-1	TRBD1
TGTGCCAGCAGTCCCCGGGGGACAGGGGCCCAAGAGACCCAGTACTTC	CASSPRGTGAQETQYF	.	TRBJ2-5	TRBV2	TRBD1
TGTGCCAGCGGAGGGACTAGCGGGGCCCAAGAGACCCAGTACTTC	CASGGTSGAQETQYF	once	TRBJ2-5	TRBV2	TRBD2
TGTGCCTGGAGTCAATTGGAAGCTTTCTTT	CAWSQLEAFF	once	TRBJ1-1	TRBV30	.
TGTGCCAGTAGTAAGGAGCGGGCAGGTTATGGCTACACCTTC	CASSKERAGYGYTF	few	TRBJ1-2	TRBV19	.
TGTGCCAGCAGCAGAGCACAGGGGATCTATGGCTACACCTTC	CASSRAQGIYGYTF	.	TRBJ1-2	TRBV7-8	TRBD1
TGCAGCGTCATGGACAGGGCAGGGATCGGCTACACCTTC	CSVMDRAGIGYTF	once	TRBJ1-2	TRBV29-1	TRBD1
TGTGCCAGCAGCTTAGAGTCGAATCAGCCCCAGCATTTT	CASSLESNQPQHF	.	TRBJ1-5	TRBV11-2	.
TGTGCCAGCAGCAAACGTACAGGTGGGAATCAGCCCCAGCATTTT	CASSKRTGGNQPQHF	once	TRBJ1-5	TRBV21-1	.
TGCAGTGCTAGCTCAGGGCGAGAGCAGTACTTC	CSASSGREQYF	.	TRBJ2-7	TRBV20-1	.
TGTGCCAGCAGCCCGGGGACAGCGGGGACCCAGTACTTC	CASSPGTAGTQYF	.	TRBJ2-5	TRBV6-2/TRBV6-3	.